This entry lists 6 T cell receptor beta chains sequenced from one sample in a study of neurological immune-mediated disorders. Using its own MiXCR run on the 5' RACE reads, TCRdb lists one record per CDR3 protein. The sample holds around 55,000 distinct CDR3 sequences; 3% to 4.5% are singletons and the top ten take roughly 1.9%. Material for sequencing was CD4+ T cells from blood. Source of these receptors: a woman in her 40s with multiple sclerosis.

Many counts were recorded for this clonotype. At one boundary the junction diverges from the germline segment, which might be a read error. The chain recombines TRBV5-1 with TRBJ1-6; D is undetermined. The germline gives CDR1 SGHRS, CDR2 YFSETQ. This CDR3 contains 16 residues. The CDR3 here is CTSSYERIGANSPLHF. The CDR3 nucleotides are TGCACCAGCAGCTATGAAAGGATTGGAGCGAATTCACCCCTCCACTTT.

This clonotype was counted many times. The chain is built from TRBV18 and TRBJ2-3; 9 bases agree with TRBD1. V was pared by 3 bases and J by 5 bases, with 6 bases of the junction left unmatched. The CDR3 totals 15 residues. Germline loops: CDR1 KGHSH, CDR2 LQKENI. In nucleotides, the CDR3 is TGTGCCAGCTCACCGGGGACAGGGCGAAGAGATACGCAGTATTTT. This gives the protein CASSPGTGRRDTQYF.

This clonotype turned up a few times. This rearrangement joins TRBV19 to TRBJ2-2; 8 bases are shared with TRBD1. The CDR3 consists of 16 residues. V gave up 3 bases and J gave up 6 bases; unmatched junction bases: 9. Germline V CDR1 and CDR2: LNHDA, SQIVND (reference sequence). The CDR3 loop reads CASSMVGRGHAGELFF. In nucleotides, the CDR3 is TGTGCCAGTAGTATGGTCGGCAGGGGGCACGCCGGGGAGCTGTTTTTT.

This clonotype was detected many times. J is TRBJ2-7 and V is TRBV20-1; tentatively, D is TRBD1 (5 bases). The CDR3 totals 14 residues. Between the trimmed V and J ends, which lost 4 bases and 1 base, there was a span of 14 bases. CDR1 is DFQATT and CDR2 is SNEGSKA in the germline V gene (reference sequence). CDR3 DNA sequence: TGCAGTGCTAAATCTGGGGCAGGATCCTACGAGCAGTACTTC. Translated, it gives CSAKSGAGSYEQYF.

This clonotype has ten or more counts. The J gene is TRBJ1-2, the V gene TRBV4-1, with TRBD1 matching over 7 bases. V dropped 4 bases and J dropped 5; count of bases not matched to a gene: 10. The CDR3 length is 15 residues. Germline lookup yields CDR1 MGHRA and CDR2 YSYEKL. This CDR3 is CASSRVDRASYGYTF. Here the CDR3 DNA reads TGCGCCAGCAGCCGGGTTGACAGGGCTTCATATGGCTACACCTTC.

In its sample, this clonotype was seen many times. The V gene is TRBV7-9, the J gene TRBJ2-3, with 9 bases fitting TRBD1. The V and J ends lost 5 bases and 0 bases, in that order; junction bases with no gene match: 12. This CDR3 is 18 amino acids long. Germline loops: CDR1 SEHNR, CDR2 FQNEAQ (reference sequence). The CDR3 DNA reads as TGTGCCAGCAGCCGAGACAGGGGGTGGTTGGGAAGCACAGATACGCAGTATTTT. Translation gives CASSRDRGWLGSTDTQYF.